This T cell receptor beta chain was sequenced for a study of T cell repertoires in cytomegalovirus infection. Via MiXCR, TCRdb re-called the reads, giving one row per CDR3 protein. The table records approximately 110,000 distinct CDR3 sequences, around 30% of them present only once. The CDR3 extends over 16 amino acids. Germline CDR1 reads PRHDT; CDR2 reads FYEKMQ (reference sequence). To note about this clonotype: The antigen remains unidentified. One end of the junction varies from germline; a read error may be responsible.

Study-wide findings and caveats: It was HLA-C-restricted CMV-specific TCR beta clonotypes that dominated the response ex vivo.

The J gene is TRBJ2-3, the V gene TRBV13; the D gene is possibly TRBD2 (5 bases). The sequenced sample was CD8+ T cells from cultured PBMCs, obtained from culture after CMV antigen stimulation. The receptor's source is a human donor in good health (CMV status not recorded). Some clones in this sample may be carry-over from other donors' samples. This CDR3 reads CASSLAANEGTDTQYF. The CDR3 DNA reads as TGTGCCAGCAGCTTAGCCGCAAACGAGGGCACGGATACGCAGTATTTT.